One and the same sample provided the 21 T cell receptor beta chains below, sequenced in a study of CXCR3-negative and CXCR3-positive naive CD8 T cells. UMI-labeled 5' RACE yielded the TRB cDNA libraries. TCRdb reanalyzed the 5' RACE reads, giving one entry per CDR3 protein sequence and no DNA. In total, the table holds about 56,000 distinct CDR3 sequences. Sequenced sample: memory CD8+ T cells from blood. The receptors originated from a human donor in good health. Some clones in this sample may be carry-over from other donors' samples.

This chain joins TRBV7-2 and TRBJ1-1; the TCRdb D gene call, TRBD1, has no DNA to confirm it. CDR3 length: 15 residues. The germline gives CDR1 SGHTA, CDR2 FQGNSA. The CDR3 reads CASSLSMGGFAEAFF.

The rearrangement uses TRBV28 and TRBJ2-1; the TCRdb call, TRBD1, lacks DNA for checking. The CDR3 spans 13 residues. Germline values: CDR1 MDHEN, CDR2 SYDVKM. CDR3 residues: CASSSQGYNEQFF.

The CDR3 is CASTPWGGNTEAFF. The chain is built from TRBV12-3 or TRBV12-4 and TRBJ1-1; no DNA is available, so the TRBD1 call from TCRdb remains unchecked. This CDR3 spans 14 amino acids.

V usage is TRBV10-3 and J usage is TRBJ2-7; TCRdb's D gene call, TRBD1, goes unchecked for lack of DNA. The CDR3 runs to 15 residues. CDR1 and CDR2 (germline): ENHRY, SYGVKD. The chain's CDR3 is CAISDSTTRGYEQYF.

This rearrangement joins TRBV7-6 to TRBJ1-2; TCRdb picks TRBD1, but there is no DNA to check that call. Germline values: CDR1 SGHVS, CDR2 FNYEAQ. There are 14 residues in the CDR3. CDR3 amino acids: CASSPGTAEDGYTF. The full variable domain, completed using reference TRBV7-6 and TRBJ1-2, is GAGVSQSPRYKVTKRGQDVALRCDPISGHVSLYWYRQALGQGPEFLTYFNYEAQQDKSGLPNDRFSAERPEGSISTLTIQRTEQRDSAMYRCASSPGTAEDGYTFGSGTRLTVV.

CDR3 protein: CASNRGGANVLTF. This rearrangement joins TRBV2 to TRBJ2-6. Germline CDR1 SNHLY, CDR2 FYNNEI. This CDR3 has 13 amino acids.

The chain is built from TRBV4-2 and TRBJ2-5. The CDR3 has 15 amino acids. In germline, CDR1 is LGHNA, CDR2 YNFKEQ. The CDR3 loop reads CASSQVDAYQETQYF.

The chain employs TRBV6-1 and TRBJ2-1. Germline lookup yields CDR1 MNHNS and CDR2 SASEGT. This CDR3 has 14 amino acids. The CDR3 loop reads CASSEYESYNEQFF.

The V call is TRBV21-1, the J call TRBJ2-7; the TRBD2 assignment by TCRdb is unverifiable without DNA. TRBV21-1 is flagged as a pseudogene. The CDR3 is 15 residues long. This chain's CDR3 is CASLETSGVSYEQYF.

V usage is TRBV20-1 and J usage is TRBJ1-1; there is no DNA to check the TCRdb D call of TRBD1. Germline loops: CDR1 DFQATT, CDR2 SNEGSKA (reference sequence). The CDR3 runs to 14 residues. CDR3 protein: CSAIEPGGDTEAFF.

The chain uses TRBV5-6 and TRBJ2-7; the TCRdb D gene call, TRBD2, has no DNA to confirm it. Germline-derived CDR1 and CDR2 are SGHDT and YYEEEE. The CDR3 has 14 amino acids. The CDR3 loop reads CASSLYGTSYEQYF.

This chain links TRBV27 with TRBJ1-1. The CDR3 is made up of 14 amino acids. The germline CDR1 and CDR2 sequences are MNHEY and SMNVEV (reference sequence). The CDR3: CASSYFTENTEAFF.

The chain is built from TRBV28 and TRBJ2-2; TCRdb's D gene call, TRBD2, goes unchecked for lack of DNA. Germline loops: CDR1 MDHEN, CDR2 SYDVKM. CDR3 size: 20 residues. The CDR3 loop reads CASSPEGLAELFFRTGELFF.

The J gene is TRBJ2-7, the V gene TRBV29-1; TCRdb picks TRBD1, but there is no DNA to check that call. CDR3 length equals 14 residues. Germline V gene sequence: CDR1 SQVTM, CDR2 ANQGSEA. The CDR3: CSVEGAGETYEQYF.

The CDR3 region is CASTRQGRTGELFF. The chain couples TRBV7-9 to TRBJ2-2; TCRdb's D gene call, TRBD1, goes unchecked for lack of DNA. Germline V CDR1 and CDR2: SEHNR, FQNEAQ (reference sequence). This CDR3 region has 14 residues.

The chain carries TRBV19 and TRBJ2-7; as DNA is missing, the TRBD1 call by TCRdb cannot be tested. CDR3 size: 12 residues. Germline V CDR1 and CDR2: LNHDA, SQIVND (reference sequence). The CDR3 sequence: CASSMTGTEQYF.

The chain uses TRBV24-1 and TRBJ2-5; absent DNA, TCRdb's TRBD2 call cannot be checked. The germline gives CDR1 KGHDR, CDR2 SFDVKD. This CDR3 is built from 13 residues. This CDR3 is CATSTAGGETQYF.

V usage is TRBV7-6 and J usage is TRBJ1-1. Per germline, CDR1 SGHVS and CDR2 FNYEAQ. CDR3 size: 14 residues. The CDR3: CASSREDSNTEAFF.

V usage is TRBV20-1 and J usage is TRBJ2-1. Germline V lookup: CDR1 DFQATT, CDR2 SNEGSKA (reference sequence). The CDR3 covers 14 residues. CDR3 amino acids: CSASGGTSYNEQFF.

This chain links TRBV13 with TRBJ1-1. Germline V lookup: CDR1 PRHDT, CDR2 FYEKMQ (reference sequence). The CDR3 is 13 amino acids. The CDR3 here is CASSLGPRADAFF.

The chain carries TRBV6-2 or TRBV6-3 and TRBJ2-1; TCRdb lists TRBD1, though no DNA is available to test this call. The CDR3 length is 14 residues. CDR1 and CDR2 from the germline V gene are MNHEY and SVGEGT. This CDR3 reads CASGSSQGLYEQFF.